One and the same sample provided the 11 T cell receptor beta chains below, sequenced in a study of T cell repertoires in cytomegalovirus infection. No antigen has been identified for these receptors. From the reads, TCRdb called clonotypes with MiXCR, one entry per CDR3 protein. Among around 6,000 distinct CDR3 sequences listed, around 52% were seen once. The sequenced sample consisted of PBMCs, sequenced either directly or after in vitro stimulation (not recorded which). These receptors were taken from a human donor in good health (CMV status not recorded). Some clones in this sample may be carry-over from other donors' samples.

V is TRBV11-2 and J is TRBJ2-1; D may correspond to TRBD1 or TRBD2 (5 bases each). The CDR3 contains 17 residues. CDR1 and CDR2 (germline): SGHAT, FQNNGV. V lost 5 bases, J lost 0 bases, and 17 bases lay in between. The CDR3 nucleotides read TGTGCCAGCAGCAGGTTCGGGACCGACAACTCCTACAATGAGCAGTTCTTC. Its protein is CASSRFGTDNSYNEQFF.

V gene TRBV19 combines with J gene TRBJ1-1; D not certain. The CDR3 loop spans 16 amino acids. The ends were cut back, 5 bases at V and 0 bases at J, with 16 bases in the middle. Per the germline V gene, CDR1 is LNHDA and CDR2 is SQIVND (reference sequence). CDR3 nucleotides: TGTGCCAGTAGTCTCCGGGCAGAGAGAATGAACACTGAAGCTTTCTTT. Its protein product is CASSLRAERMNTEAFF.

The chain is built from TRBV6-1 and TRBJ1-5; D gene unclear. V shed 6 bases and J shed 4 bases, with 13 bases lying between them. Germline CDR1 reads MNHNS; CDR2 reads SASEGT. The CDR3 totals 14 residues. The CDR3 loop is CASSMLQQNQPQHF. The CDR3 DNA reads as TGTGCCAGCAGCATGTTACAGCAGAATCAGCCCCAGCATTTT.

This chain links TRBV28 with TRBJ2-1, with a weak D call TRBD2 (5 bases). The CDR3 runs to 12 residues. Per the germline V gene, CDR1 is MDHEN and CDR2 is SYDVKM. The CDR3 spells CAISFYLAENFF. The CDR3 DNA sequence: TGTGCAATCAGTTTTTACCTAGCTGAGAATTTCTTC. Complete variable domain (other parts from reference TRBV28 and TRBJ2-1): DVKVTQSSRYLVKRTGEKVFLECVQDMDHENMFWYRQDPGLGLRLIYFSYDVKMKEKGDIPEGYSVSREKKERFSLILESASTNQTSMYLCAISFYLAENFFGPGTRLTVL.

The CDR3 reads CASRDGQKNTEAFF. In DNA form, the CDR3 reads TGTGCCAGCAGGGACGGACAGAAGAACACTGAAGCTTTCTTT. The V and J genes are TRBV6-8 and TRBJ1-1; TRBD1 is a possible D gene (6 bases). Germline V gene data show CDR1 as MNHGY and CDR2 as SAAAGT. The V and J ends lost 6 bases and 1 base respectively, with 12 bases between them. The CDR3 consists of 14 residues.

The rearrangement links TRBV12-3 or TRBV12-4 to TRBJ2-1; D not resolved. V lost 6 bases, J lost 0 bases, and 9 bases lay in between. The length of the CDR3 is 14 residues. The CDR3 is CASSPSGSYNEQFF. The CDR3 region has the DNA TGTGCCAGCAGCCCGTCGGGCTCCTACAATGAGCAGTTCTTC.

V is TRBV27 and J is TRBJ2-1, with D tentatively TRBD2 (6 bases). CDR3 length: 14 residues. Germline values: CDR1 MNHEY, CDR2 SMNVEV (reference sequence). V was shortened by 4 bases and J by 8 bases, with 15 bases between the two germline ends. The CDR3: CASSSEMGRYEQFF. CDR3 DNA sequence: TGTGCCAGCAGTTCCGAGATGGGGAGGTATGAGCAGTTCTTC.

The gene calls are TRBV7-2 and TRBJ1-1, with D uncertain. There are 14 residues in the CDR3. Trimming cost V 2 bases and J 0 bases, with 7 bases left between them. Per the germline V gene, CDR1 is SGHTA and CDR2 is FQGNSA. CDR3 loop: CASSLYGVNTEAFF. For the CDR3, the DNA is TGTGCCAGCAGCTTATATGGGGTGAACACTGAAGCTTTCTTT.

About this clonotype: One end of the junction fails to match germline, which may point to a read error. The rearrangement joins TRBV6-1 to TRBJ1-1; 8 nucleotides line up with TRBD1. Germline V gene lookup returns CDR1 MNHNS and CDR2 SASEGT. The CDR3 has 15 amino acids. The CDR3, as DNA: TGTGCCAGCAGCTTGGTTGGACAGGGCTACACTGAAGCTTTTTTT. Residues: CASSLVGQGYTEAFF.

This chain joins TRBV29-1 and TRBJ2-7; TRBD2 aligns across 7 bases. The CDR3 sequence is 14 residues long. CDR1 SQVTM and CDR2 ANQGSEA come from the germline V gene. V trimming: 0 bases; J trimming: 6 bases; junction bases outside the gene matches: 8. The DNA of the CDR3 is TGCAGCGTTGAAGATTCCGGAGCGGGGAGCGAGCAGTACTTC. This encodes CSVEDSGAGSEQYF.

Remarks on this clonotype: One end of the junction fails to match germline, which may point to a read error. The chain links TRBV28 to TRBJ2-1; D not certain. This CDR3 has 12 residues. CDR1 and CDR2 from the germline V gene are MDHEN and SYDVKM. The CDR3 coding sequence is TGTGCCAGCAGTTTTTACCGAGATGAGCAGTTATTC. This gives the protein CASSFYRDEQLF.